The subject of this entry is one T cell receptor beta chain. Its cognate antigen is unknown. V was pared by 6 bases and J by 1 base, with 6 bases of the junction left unmatched. In germline, CDR1 is MNHEY, CDR2 SVGAGI. The CDR3 contains 15 residues. The sample is drawn from a study of OX40 agonist ivuxolimab in advanced cancers. Sequencing used immunoSEQ multiplex PCR; TCRdb keeps in-frame clones, though not all of them. The table has 85,000 to 100,000 clones, roughly nine tenths seen once. Findings of the study overall: Averaged across samples, CD8+ T cells carried more expanded clones than CD4+ did.

Samples were taken at baseline and on day 1 of cycles 4 and 7. The chain has TRBV6-5 and TRBJ1-5, with 7 bases matching TRBD1. Sequenced material: CD4+ or CD8+ T cells sorted from blood, taken in a trial of the OX40 agonist ivuxolimab. The TCR sequence derives from an adult with an advanced solid tumor such as melanoma, head and neck, liver or kidney cancer. CDR3 amino acids: CASSRQGWSNQPQHF. Here the CDR3 DNA reads TGTGCCAGCAGCAGACAGGGATGGAGCAATCAGCCCCAGCATTTT.